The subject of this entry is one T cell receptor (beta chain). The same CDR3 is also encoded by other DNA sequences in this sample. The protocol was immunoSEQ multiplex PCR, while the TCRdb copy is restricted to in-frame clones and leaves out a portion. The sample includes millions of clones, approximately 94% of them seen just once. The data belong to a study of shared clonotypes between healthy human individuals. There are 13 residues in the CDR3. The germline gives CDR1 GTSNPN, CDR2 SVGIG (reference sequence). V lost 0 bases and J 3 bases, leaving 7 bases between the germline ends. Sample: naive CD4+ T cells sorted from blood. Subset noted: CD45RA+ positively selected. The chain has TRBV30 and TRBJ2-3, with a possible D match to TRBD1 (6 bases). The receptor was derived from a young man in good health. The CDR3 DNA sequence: TGTGCCTGGAGTGTACAGGGTACAGATACGCAGTATTTT. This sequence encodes CAWSVQGTDTQYF.